This T cell receptor (beta chain) came from a study of CD8+ T cells in alopecia areata. Study-wide results and limits: An increase in clonality over normal scalp was evident in lesional scalp, especially alopecia totalis/universalis.

Regarding this clone: Antigen unknown.

CDR1 is SGHTA, CDR2 FQGNSA, per germline. Trimming shortened V by 4 bases and J by 4 bases, and 10 bases separated the two germline ends. The CDR3 is 13 residues long. RNA was isolated and reverse transcribed to cDNA, the sequencing template. TCRdb's table, derived via immunoSEQ multiplex PCR, lists solely in-frame clones and lacks some. Among almost 250,000 clones listed, around two thirds were seen once. The sample here was CD4+ T cells sorted from blood, taken at week 0. This clonotype was sampled from a human donor with alopecia areata. The V and J genes are TRBV7-2 and TRBJ2-5; D unresolved. Here the CDR3 DNA reads TGTGCCAGCAGCTCCCAGGATCCAGAGACCCAGTACTTC. It translates to CASSSQDPETQYF.